This TCR beta chain was sequenced for a study of cytomegalovirus exposure and HLA in healthy donors. Study-level results: Indistinguishable V segments such as TRBV6-2 and TRBV6-3 were excluded. Analysis performed later found over 15,000 TCR beta sequences associated with HLA alleles at 0.05 false discovery rate.

The ends were cut back, 0 bases at V and 5 bases at J, with 11 bases in the middle. Per germline, CDR1 SGHRS and CDR2 YFSETQ. The CDR3 length is 14 residues. 13 Jbeta primers and 60 Vbeta primers were used for the PCR. The assay was immunoSEQ multiplex PCR, and TCRdb's table has in-frame clones only and misses some. The table lists some 20,000 clones, 84% of them singletons. To note about this clone: Antigen specificity is unknown.

The chain couples TRBV5-1 to TRBJ2-5; D unclear. Sequencing used PBMCs. The clonotype originates from a human donor in good health. This CDR3 is CASSLVVGQETQYF. CDR3 nucleotide sequence: TGCGCCAGCAGCTTGGTGGTGGGCCAGGAGACCCAGTACTTC.